These 25 T cell receptor beta chains share one sample of origin, sequenced in a study of cytomegalovirus exposure and HLA in healthy donors. PCR employed 60 Vbeta and 13 Jbeta primers. Clones were read by immunoSEQ multiplex PCR, and TCRdb kept only the in-frame ones, dropping some. The table shows over 95,000 clones, with about 80% occurring only once. The sample was PBMCs. The receptors stem from a human donor in good health.

The chain joins TRBV2 to TRBJ1-2, with unresolved D. The CDR3 is 15 residues long. The V gene's germline CDR1 is SNHLY and CDR2 FYNNEI. The V end was cut by 6 bases, the J end by 2 bases, with 16 bases between. The CDR3 DNA reads as TGTGCCAGCAGAGAACCCCGTGGCCTCAACTATGGCTACACCTTC. Protein sequence: CASREPRGLNYGYTF.

V and J are TRBV6-5 and TRBJ2-7; D might be TRBD2 (5 bases). This CDR3 comprises 14 residues. CDR1 and CDR2 (germline): MNHEY, SVGAGI. The V and J ends lost 0 bases and 4 bases respectively, with 10 bases between them. The DNA for the CDR3 is TGTGCCAGCAGTTACTCTTTTGCGGGTTACGAGCAGTACTTC. Translating it yields CASSYSFAGYEQYF.

The chain recombines TRBV5-1 with TRBJ2-5, with D tentatively TRBD2 (5 bases). Germline V lookup: CDR1 SGHRS, CDR2 YFSETQ. The CDR3 sequence is 12 residues long. The V end was cut by 5 bases, the J end by 5 bases, with 10 bases between. The CDR3 reads CASSARGETQYF. CDR3 nucleotide sequence: TGCGCCAGCAGTGCCCGCGGGGAGACCCAGTACTTC.

The chain has TRBV4-1 and TRBJ2-1; TRBD1 matches 8 bases. The trim removed 4 bases at V and 2 bases at J, leaving 10 bases unmatched. This CDR3 contains 17 residues. CDR1 and CDR2 (germline): MGHRA, YSYEKL. This CDR3 is CASSLAGGYKTYNEQFF. CDR3 DNA: TGCGCCAGCAGCCTGGCAGGGGGCTACAAGACCTACAATGAGCAGTTCTTC.

The chain recombines TRBV6-1 with TRBJ2-7; a weak D match, TRBD1 (6 bases). Trimming cost V 6 bases and J 3 bases, with 12 bases left between them. CDR1 is MNHNS, CDR2 SASEGT, per germline. The CDR3 is made up of 13 amino acids. The CDR3: CASSWEGGYEQYF. The CDR3 DNA is TGTGCCAGCAGCTGGGAAGGGGGCTACGAGCAGTACTTC.

The CDR3: CASSPSLSGVNEEQFF. In nucleotides, the CDR3 is TGTGCCAGCAGCCCCTCCCTAAGCGGAGTCAATGAAGAGCAGTTCTTC. V gene TRBV7-9 combines with J gene TRBJ2-1, with D tentatively TRBD2 (5 bases). Trimming left V 5 bases short and J 10 bases short, with 24 bases between. CDR1 and CDR2 (germline): SEHNR, FQNEAQ (reference sequence). CDR3 length: 16 amino acids.

CDR3 amino acids: CASSPTSYGYTF. In DNA form, the CDR3 reads TGCGCCAGCAGCCCGACAAGCTATGGCTACACCTTC. V gene TRBV5-1 combines with J gene TRBJ1-2; D not certain. This CDR3 spans 12 amino acids. Deletions cut 4 bases from V and 4 bases from J, with 8 bases between. The germline V gene encodes CDR1 SGHRS and CDR2 YFSETQ.

The rearrangement uses TRBV10-3 and TRBJ1-1, with a weak D call TRBD1 (6 bases). Germline CDR1 is ENHRY and CDR2 is SYGVKD. There are 16 residues in the CDR3. The ends were cut back, 6 bases at V and 1 base at J, with 18 bases in the middle. As DNA, the CDR3 is TGTGCCATCAGGTGGGGCCAGGGGTTGAGGAACACTGAAGCTTTCTTT. Encoded protein: CAIRWGQGLRNTEAFF.

This chain uses TRBV7-2 with TRBJ2-7, with 10 bases aligning to TRBD2. The CDR3 is 16 residues long. CDR1 and CDR2 (germline): SGHTA, FQGNSA. The V gene end was trimmed by 1 base and the J gene end by 3 bases; junction bases not matched to a gene: 6. CDR3 sequence (DNA): TGTGCCAGCAGCTTAGGGCGACTAGCGGGCGTCTACGAGCAGTACTTC. Its protein product is CASSLGRLAGVYEQYF.

The chain links TRBV6-5 to TRBJ2-4; 7 nucleotides line up with TRBD1. V lost 5 bases to trimming and J lost 8 bases; unmatched junction nucleotides: 3. In germline, CDR1 is MNHEY, CDR2 SVGAGI. The CDR3 covers 12 residues. The CDR3 DNA follows: TGTGCCAGCAGTAGCGACAGGGACATTCAGTACTTC. It is translated as CASSSDRDIQYF.

The genes are TRBV4-1 and TRBJ1-2; no clear D. V was cut by 1 base and J by 10 bases, with 16 bases left in between. Germline-derived CDR1 and CDR2 are MGHRA and YSYEKL. The CDR3 covers 14 residues. CDR3 DNA: TGCGCCAGCAGCCAAGCCGGCTCGAGGCTAGACTACACCTTC. This gives the protein CASSQAGSRLDYTF.

The chain has TRBV28 and TRBJ1-2; D is unresolved. V lost 5 bases, J lost 8 bases, and 12 bases lay in between. The CDR3 runs 12 residues. The germline V gene encodes CDR1 MDHEN and CDR2 SYDVKM. The CDR3 DNA follows: TGTGCCAGCAGTACAATCGTGAACGGCTACACCTTC. It translates to CASSTIVNGYTF.

The chain links TRBV7-2 to TRBJ1-2; possible D gene TRBD1, 6 bases. The germline gives CDR1 SGHTA, CDR2 FQGNSA. With 0 bases removed from V and 8 bases from J, the gap between germline ends came to 19 bases. The CDR3 length is 16 residues. Written as DNA, the CDR3 is TGTGCCAGCAGCTTAGCGTTACCCAGGGGCGGGGGAGGCTACACCTTC. This encodes CASSLALPRGGGGYTF. The complete variable domain, with remaining parts taken from reference TRBV7-2 and TRBJ1-2, reads GAGVSQSPSNKVTEKGKDVELRCDPISGHTALYWYRQSLGQGLEFLIYFQGNSAPDKSGLPSDRFSAERTGGSVSTLTIQRTQQEDSAVYLCASSLALPRGGGGYTFGSGTRLTVV.

The gene calls are TRBV28 and TRBJ1-1; the match to TRBD1 covers 9 bases. The CDR3 runs 15 residues. CDR1 is MDHEN, CDR2 SYDVKM, per germline. V dropped 6 bases and J dropped 5; count of bases not matched to a gene: 10. CDR3 residues: CASRIQGARHTEAFF. As DNA, the CDR3 is TGTGCCAGCAGGATACAGGGGGCGCGTCATACTGAAGCTTTCTTT.

The V gene is TRBV19, the J gene TRBJ1-5; 9 bases are a match to TRBD1. Unmatched junction bases numbered 9, after V lost 6 bases and J lost 0 bases. Germline CDR1 and CDR2: LNHDA and SQIVND (reference sequence). The CDR3 has 17 amino acids. The CDR3 sequence is CASRVGTGSYSNQPQHF. Here the CDR3 DNA reads TGTGCCAGTAGGGTTGGGACAGGGTCGTATAGCAATCAGCCCCAGCATTTT.

V is TRBV2 and J is TRBJ1-2, with D possibly TRBD1 on 6 matching bases. The CDR3 spans 13 residues. Trimming stripped 3 bases from V and 7 bases from J, with 12 bases between. CDR1 is SNHLY, CDR2 FYNNEI, per germline. CDR3 nucleotides: TGTGCCAGCAGTGATCGACAGGTCCGTGGCTACACCTTC. Its protein is CASSDRQVRGYTF.

Here the CDR3 DNA reads TGCGCCAGCAGCCCAGGGGGAGAGATCCACAATGAGCAGTTCTTC. Amino acid sequence: CASSPGGEIHNEQFF. The chain recombines TRBV5-1 with TRBJ2-1; TRBD1 agrees at 7 bases. Germline V lookup: CDR1 SGHRS, CDR2 YFSETQ. The ends lost 4 bases at V and 5 bases at J; junction bases unmatched: 9. There are 15 residues in the CDR3.

This clone was observed a handful of times. The chain links TRBV29-1 to TRBJ1-2; maybe TRBD1 (5 bases). Trimming shortened V by 6 bases and J by 8 bases, and 10 bases separated the two germline ends. The V gene's germline CDR1 is SQVTM and CDR2 ANQGSEA. The CDR3 loop spans 10 amino acids. The CDR3 loop reads CSVLAGGYTF. CDR3 coding DNA: TGCAGCGTCCTTGCAGGGGGCTACACCTTC.

The chain is built from TRBV30 and TRBJ2-7, with 8 bases aligning to TRBD1. Trimming at V came to 6 bases and at J to 4 bases, leaving 8 bases not matched to a gene. Germline-derived CDR1 and CDR2 are GTSNPN and SVGIG (reference sequence). The CDR3 is made up of 13 amino acids. The CDR3 here is CACRTGSIYEQYF. CDR3 DNA: TGTGCCTGTCGGACAGGGAGTATTTACGAGCAGTACTTC.

This chain links TRBV6-1 with TRBJ2-5; D is uncertain. The CDR3 is 11 residues long. Per the germline V gene, CDR1 is MNHNS and CDR2 is SASEGT. The V gene lost 4 bases and the J gene lost 4 bases, with 4 bases spanning the gap. The CDR3 DNA reads TGTGCCAGCAGTGCTTTAGAGACCCAGTACTTC. Translation: CASSALETQYF.

The chain recombines TRBV7-9 with TRBJ2-3, with a tentative D call TRBD1 (5 bases). Trimming left V 5 bases short and J 8 bases short, with 11 bases between. This CDR3 is 12 amino acids long. Germline CDR1 SEHNR, CDR2 FQNEAQ (reference sequence). CDR3 in amino acids: CASSPRVATQYF. In DNA, the CDR3 is TGTGCCAGCAGCCCCAGGGTGGCTACGCAGTATTTT.

The rearrangement links TRBV5-1 to TRBJ2-2; D not certain. This CDR3 spans 16 amino acids. V was trimmed by 0 bases and J by 3 bases, leaving 12 bases between them. From germline, CDR1 is SGHRS and CDR2 YFSETQ. CDR3 protein: CASSLALGQYTGELFF. CDR3 nucleotide sequence: TGCGCCAGCAGCTTGGCGCTGGGCCAGTACACCGGGGAGCTGTTTTTT.

V gene TRBV6-1 combines with J gene TRBJ1-4; 9 nucleotides line up with TRBD1. The CDR3 contains 14 residues. Germline V lookup: CDR1 MNHNS, CDR2 SASEGT. With 5 bases clipped from V and 8 bases from J, the junction kept 6 bases outside the gene matches. Here the CDR3 DNA reads TGTGCCAGCAGTACAGGGGGCGGCGGGGAAAAACTGTTTTTT. Protein sequence: CASSTGGGGEKLFF.

V usage is TRBV5-4 and J usage is TRBJ1-5; D uncertain. The germline V gene has CDR1 SGHNT and CDR2 YYREEE (reference sequence). V lost 4 bases and J 3 bases, leaving 5 bases between the germline ends. The CDR3 runs 12 residues. CDR3 region: CASSRDNQPQHF. The CDR3 DNA is TGTGCCAGCAGCCGGGACAATCAGCCCCAGCATTTT.

The chain carries TRBV9 and TRBJ1-2, with TRBD1 matching over 8 bases. This CDR3 region has 16 residues. Germline V CDR1 and CDR2: SGDLS, YYNGEE. V was pared by 3 bases and J by 8 bases, with 15 bases of the junction left unmatched. The CDR3, as DNA: TGTGCCAGCAGCGAGCAGTCCGCCAGGGGGCTCAAGGGCTACACCTTC. Translated, it gives CASSEQSARGLKGYTF.